Presented here are 17 T cell receptor beta chains from one specimen sequenced in a study of metastatic and nonmetastatic thyroid tumors. Until they underwent thyroid surgery, no patient had received any treatment. MiXCR was used by TCRdb to re-call the PCR reads. The sample consists of about 85,000 clones, around 9.2% of them appearing once. Input material: blood. The receptors derive from a female donor with papillary thyroid cancer or a benign thyroid nodule (not recorded which). Some clones in this sample may be carry-over from other donors' samples.

The table lists this clone with many counts. The chain is built from TRBV4-1 and TRBJ2-7, with 10 bases identical to TRBD2. The V segment lost 2 bases and the J segment 4 bases; nucleotides outside the gene matches: 8. The CDR3 has 16 amino acids. The germline CDR1 and CDR2 sequences are MGHRA and YSYEKL. CDR3 protein: CASSQHEGLAWYEQYF. The CDR3 DNA is TGCGCCAGCAGCCAACACGAGGGACTAGCGTGGTACGAGCAGTACTTC.

This clone showed up many times. The chain carries TRBV20-1 and TRBJ1-2; 8 bases match TRBD1. Germline V gene data show CDR1 as DFQATT and CDR2 as SNEGSKA (reference sequence). This CDR3 spans 11 amino acids. V lost 6 bases to trimming and J lost 6 bases; unmatched junction nucleotides: 3. The CDR3 DNA sequence: TGCAGTGCCCCGGACAGGGATGGCTACACCTTC. Translation: CSAPDRDGYTF.

This clone was seen repeatedly, ten times or more. V usage is TRBV29-1 and J usage is TRBJ2-7; no reliable D call. The CDR3 runs 14 residues. Trimming shortened V by 4 bases and J by 3 bases, and 16 bases separated the two germline ends. Germline V CDR1 and CDR2: SQVTM, ANQGSEA. CDR3 amino acids: CSVGDLGSFYEQYF. CDR3 DNA: TGCAGCGTTGGCGACCTGGGTAGTTTCTACGAGCAGTACTTC.

The chain links TRBV15 to TRBJ1-6; TRBD1 matches at 7 bases. The length of the CDR3 is 15 residues. The V gene's germline CDR1 is LNHNV and CDR2 YYDKDF (reference sequence). V lost 2 bases to trimming and J lost 10 bases; unmatched junction nucleotides: 8. The CDR3 bases are TGTGCCACCAGCAGAAACCGGGACAGTCAATCACCCCTCCACTTT. Its protein is CATSRNRDSQSPLHF.

Ten or more counts support this clone. The chain recombines TRBV20-1 with TRBJ2-5, with 10 bases that match TRBD2. There are 14 residues in the CDR3. V was pared by 7 bases and J by 4 bases, with 9 bases of the junction left unmatched. CDR1 and CDR2 from the germline V gene are DFQATT and SNEGSKA (reference sequence). The CDR3 DNA follows: TGCAGTGGTAAAGCGGGGGGGCAGGGAGAGACCCAGTACTTC. Translated: CSGKAGGQGETQYF.

Concerning this clone: The junction departs from germline at one end; a sequencing error may be responsible. The chain has TRBV6-4 and TRBJ2-2; a possible D gene is TRBD2 (5 bases). The CDR3 extends over 13 amino acids. Germline assignment: CDR1 MRHNA and CDR2 SNTAGT. CDR3 loop: CASSTDDTWELFF. As DNA, the CDR3 is TGTGCCAGCAGTACGGATGACACCTGGGAGCTTTTTTTT.

This clone was observed many times. This chain links TRBV12-3 or TRBV12-4 with TRBJ2-3; 8 bases agree with TRBD2. This CDR3 is built from 15 residues. V lost 7 bases and J lost 1; bases outside the gene matches: 7. The CDR3 bases are TGTGCCAGCACCCTCCAAGCGGGGGGCACAGATACGCAGTATTTT. Residues: CASTLQAGGTDTQYF.

This clone was detected many times. J is TRBJ2-7 and V is TRBV6-1; the match to TRBD2 covers 9 bases. Germline V lookup: CDR1 MNHNS, CDR2 SASEGT. The V gene end was trimmed by 1 base and the J gene end by 2 bases; junction bases not matched to a gene: 3. This CDR3 contains 15 residues. The CDR3 is CASSEEGGGAYEQYF. In nucleotides, the CDR3 is TGTGCCAGCAGTGAAGAAGGCGGGGGGGCCTACGAGCAGTACTTC.

This clone has a count of ten or more. This rearrangement joins TRBV4-2 to TRBJ1-6; D gene ambiguous. CDR1 and CDR2 (germline): LGHNA, YNFKEQ. Trimming left V 2 bases short and J 8 bases short, with 10 bases between. This CDR3 region has 14 residues. The CDR3 DNA reads as TGTGCCAGCAGCCAAAAAATAGGAGATTCACCCCTCCACTTT. Encoded protein: CASSQKIGDSPLHF.

This clone was seen repeatedly, ten times or more. V and J are TRBV27 and TRBJ1-3; no firm D call. Germline V lookup: CDR1 MNHEY, CDR2 SMNVEV (reference sequence). V shed 6 bases and J shed 2 bases, with 5 bases lying between them. The CDR3 has 12 residues. This CDR3 is CASSSAGNTIYF. CDR3 in DNA: TGTGCCAGCAGCTCAGCTGGAAACACCATATATTTT.

The sample holds many counts of this clone. The gene calls are TRBV5-4 and TRBJ1-5; D unresolved. V was shortened by 2 bases and J by 2 bases, with 8 bases between the two germline ends. CDR1 is SGHNT and CDR2 is YYREEE in the germline V gene (reference sequence). CDR3 length: 14 residues. The CDR3 here is CASSFSGGNQPQHF. The CDR3 DNA follows: TGTGCCAGCAGCTTCAGTGGCGGCAATCAGCCCCAGCATTTT.

This clone was recorded at least ten times. The gene calls are TRBV18 and TRBJ1-3, with a weak D call TRBD1 (5 bases). The CDR3 extends over 16 amino acids. Germline-derived CDR1 and CDR2 are KGHSH and LQKENI. The ends were cut back, 0 bases at V and 0 bases at J, with 9 bases in the middle. DNA of the CDR3: TGTGCCAGCTCACCACCCGACAGCTTCTCTGGAAACACCATATATTTT. The encoded protein is CASSPPDSFSGNTIYF.

This clone was recorded a few times. Being one base from a much bigger clone, this may be a read error. The chain is built from TRBV19 and TRBJ1-4, with D hard to call. Germline V gene data show CDR1 as LNHDA and CDR2 as SQIVND (reference sequence). This CDR3 comprises 13 residues. Trimming cost V 5 bases and J 7 bases, with 11 bases left between them. The CDR3 DNA reads TGTGCCAGTAGTGCCGCGGGGAGTGAAAAACTGTTTTTT. Translation: CASSAAGSEKLFF.

The chain uses TRBV6-1 and TRBJ1-6; possible D gene TRBD1, 6 bases. V was pared by 8 bases and J by 7 bases, with 12 bases between. The CDR3 has 13 residues. The germline gives CDR1 MNHNS, CDR2 SASEGT. Written as DNA, the CDR3 is TGTGCCAGCGTCACAGGGCTAAATTCACCCCTCCACTTT. This translates into CASVTGLNSPLHF.

In the case of this clone: A much larger clone sits a single nucleotide away, making a read error possible. Here the CDR3 reads CASSSGGGPGTYTQYF. DNA of the CDR3: TGTGCCAGCAGCTCCGGGGGGGGACCCGGCACATATACGCAGTATTTT. The chain employs TRBV3-1 and TRBJ2-3; 8 bases match TRBD2. The CDR3 runs to 16 residues. Looked up from germline, CDR1 is LGHDT and CDR2 is YNNKEL (reference sequence).

This clone was recorded at least ten times. V is TRBV5-6 and J is TRBJ1-5, with D uncertain. Germline V CDR1 and CDR2: SGHDT, YYEEEE. Deletions cut 4 bases from V and 2 bases from J, with 13 bases between. CDR3 length: 15 residues. The CDR3 loop is CASSVGMGGNQPQHF. CDR3 coding DNA: TGTGCCAGCAGCGTGGGGATGGGTGGCAATCAGCCCCAGCATTTT.

Concerning this clone itself: This may arise from a read error, as a much more abundant clone is one base away. The V call is TRBV2, the J call TRBJ2-5; D is uncertain. Germline V gene lookup returns CDR1 SNHLY and CDR2 FYNNEI. CDR3 length: 10 residues. Trimming removed 7 bases from V and 3 bases from J, with 3 bases in between. CDR3 sequence (DNA): TGTGCCAGCATGGAAGAGACCCAGTACTTC. This gives the protein CASMEETQYF.